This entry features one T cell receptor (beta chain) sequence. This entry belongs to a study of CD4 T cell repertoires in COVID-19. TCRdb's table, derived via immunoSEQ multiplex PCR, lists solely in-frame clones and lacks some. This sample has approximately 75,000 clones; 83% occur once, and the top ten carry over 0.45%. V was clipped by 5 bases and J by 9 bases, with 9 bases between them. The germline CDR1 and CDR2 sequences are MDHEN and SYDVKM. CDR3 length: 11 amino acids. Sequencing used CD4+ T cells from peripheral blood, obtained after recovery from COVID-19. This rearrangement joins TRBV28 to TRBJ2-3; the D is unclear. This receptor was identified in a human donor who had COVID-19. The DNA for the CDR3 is TGTGCCAGCAGTAATCTGGGGACGCAGTATTTT. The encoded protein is CASSNLGTQYF.